This TCR beta chain originates from a study of T cell changes during pregnancy in multiple sclerosis. The V and J ends lost 4 bases and 0 bases respectively, with 14 bases between them. Per the germline V gene, CDR1 is SGHDT and CDR2 is YYEEEE. This CDR3 is built from 15 residues. Sequenced by immunoSEQ multiplex PCR; TCRdb stores in-frame clones only, minus some. Seen here are tens of thousands of clones, 90% observed once, and the top ten hold 8% to 10%. The rearrangement links TRBV5-6 to TRBJ2-7; a weak D match, TRBD1 (7 bases). This receptor was obtained from a female donor in good health, enrolled as a control in a pregnancy study. The starting material was peripheral blood, obtained after pregnancy. The CDR3 bases are TGTGCCAGCAGCCCAGGGGGGACCATCTCCTACGAGCAGTACTTC. Translation: CASSPGGTISYEQYF.